These 2 T cell receptor beta chains came from one sample sequenced in a study of blood T cells in healthy people across ages. With a J-beta primer mix and a sample-barcoded 5' primer, a second PCR ran about 6 to 11 cycles. TCRdb re-analysed the 5' RACE reads in MiXCR, keeping a single row per CDR3 protein. The profile shows around 1.7 million distinct CDR3 sequences, 28% of them singletons. Sequenced: blood. The receptors here all came from a woman younger than 45 in good health.

This clonotype was seen more than once but under ten times. CDR3: CASSQDQRGTYEQYF. CDR3 DNA sequence: TGTGCCAGCAGCCAAGATCAGCGGGGGACCTACGAGCAGTACTTC. The V call is TRBV3-1, the J call TRBJ2-7, with 8 bases aligning to TRBD2. This CDR3 comprises 15 residues. The V segment lost 0 bases and the J segment 2 bases; nucleotides outside the gene matches: 3. Germline V CDR1 and CDR2: LGHDT, YNNKEL (reference sequence).

The rearrangement joins TRBV13 to TRBJ1-5; tentative D call: TRBD1 (6 bases). Germline V gene lookup returns CDR1 PRHDT and CDR2 FYEKMQ (reference sequence). V was cut by 4 bases and J by 1 base, with 20 bases left in between. The CDR3 is made up of 18 amino acids. CDR3 amino acids: CASSYSRGLGSSNQPQHF. CDR3 DNA sequence: TGTGCCAGCAGCTATAGCAGGGGACTGGGTTCAAGCAATCAGCCCCAGCATTTT.